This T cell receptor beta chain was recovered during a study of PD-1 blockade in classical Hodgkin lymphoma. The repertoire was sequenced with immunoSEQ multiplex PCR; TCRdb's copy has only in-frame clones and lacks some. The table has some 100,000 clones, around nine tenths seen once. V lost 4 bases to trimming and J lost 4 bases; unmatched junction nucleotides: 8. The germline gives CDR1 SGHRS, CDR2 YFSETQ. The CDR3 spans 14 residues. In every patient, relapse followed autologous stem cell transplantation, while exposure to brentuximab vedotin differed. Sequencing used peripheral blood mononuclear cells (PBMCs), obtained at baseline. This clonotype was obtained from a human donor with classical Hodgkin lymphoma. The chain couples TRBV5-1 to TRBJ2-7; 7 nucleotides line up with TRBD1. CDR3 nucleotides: TGCGCCAGCAGCCGGATAGACAGGGTGTACGAGCAGTACTTC. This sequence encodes CASSRIDRVYEQYF.